This entry lists 17 T cell receptor beta chains sequenced from one sample in a study of tissue T cells after allogeneic stem cell transplantation. Profiled with immunoSEQ multiplex PCR; TCRdb holds only in-frame clones, not every one. The repertoire holds approximately 50,000 clones, with 73% as singletons. Source material: sorted cells pooled from one or two spleens. The receptor set was obtained from a pool of C57BL/6 mice in good health.

Comment on this clone: Gene names and germline refer to mouse. The sequence runs out 1 residue before the end of the CDR3; the remainder is reconstructed from the germline J gene. J is TRBJ1-1 and V is TRBV5; no definite D call. The V gene's germline CDR1 is LGHNA and CDR2 YNLKQL (reference sequence). The V gene lost 4 bases and the J gene lost 5 bases, with 11 bases spanning the gap. The length of the CDR3 is 13 residues. The CDR3 loop is CASSPRRGTEVFF. Incomplete CDR3 DNA: TGTGCCAGCAGCCCCAGACGGGGAACAGAAGTCTTC.

Details on this clone: The gene symbols are mouse symbols. Read coverage stops 1 residue before the CDR3 terminus; the germline J gene supplies the remainder. The same CDR3 also results from other DNA sequences found in this sample. The V gene is TRBV4, the J gene TRBJ2-4; D remains unclear. The germline CDR1 and CDR2 sequences are LGHDT and YNNKQL (reference sequence). CDR3 length: 14 amino acids. The V and J ends lost 5 bases and 0 bases respectively, with 9 bases between them. This chain's CDR3 is CASSPTASQNTLYF. Partial CDR3 DNA: TGTGCCAGCAGCCCAACAGCTAGTCAAAACACCTTGTAC. The variable domain in full, with the rest retrieved from reference TRBV4 and TRBJ2-4, is ETAVFQTPNYHVTQVGNEVSFNCKQTLGHDTMYWYKQDSKKLLKIMFSYNNKQLIVNETVPRRFSPQSSDKAHLNLRIKSVEPEDSAVYLCASSPTASQNTLYFGAGTRLSVL.

With respect to this clone: All gene names here are mouse names. Other DNA sequences in this sample translate to the same CDR3. CDR3 in amino acids: CASGDWGGSYEQYF. The part of the CDR3 DNA that was read is TGTGCCAGCGGTGACTGGGGGGGCTCCTATGAACAGTAC. This chain links TRBV13-2 with TRBJ2-7, with 9 bases matching TRBD2. The read is 1 residue too short to cover the CDR3 end, so that end is filled in from the germline J gene. Germline V gene lookup returns CDR1 NNHNN and CDR2 SYGAGS (reference sequence). This CDR3 spans 14 amino acids. V was pared by 2 bases and J by 0 bases, with 0 bases of the junction left unmatched.

Remarks on this clone: Genes and germline are mouse. The CDR3 is cut off 1 residue early in the read; its end comes from the germline J gene. The gene calls are TRBV16 and TRBJ2-3, with TRBD2 matching 10 bases. The CDR3 is made up of 15 amino acids. The germline V gene has CDR1 SGHSA and CDR2 FRNQAP. With V trimmed by 1 base and J by 3 bases, 1 base remained unmatched. The DNA read from the CDR3 is TGTGCAAGCAGCTTAGCCTGGGGGGGCGCAGAAACGCTGTAT. Residues: CASSLAWGGAETLY. The entire CDR3 protein is CASSLAWGGAETLYF.

This clone was seen a handful of times. These gene names are mouse names. The read ends 1 residue shy of where the CDR3 ends; the end is completed using the germline J gene. The V gene is TRBV19, the J gene TRBJ2-7; 9 bases line up with TRBD2. In germline, CDR1 is FNHDT, CDR2 SITEND (reference sequence). Trimming at V came to 1 base and at J to 4 bases, leaving 6 bases not matched to a gene. The CDR3 sequence is 15 residues long. CDR3 amino acids: CASSISSTGGYEQYF. Incomplete CDR3 DNA: TGTGCCAGCAGTATAAGTTCGACTGGGGGTTATGAACAGTAC.

A word on this clone: Mouse names are used for the genes. Sequencing ends 1 residue short of the CDR3 end; the germline J gene provides the rest. The chain uses TRBV19 and TRBJ2-1; D might be TRBD1 (5 bases). Looked up from germline, CDR1 is FNHDT and CDR2 is SITEND (reference sequence). Trimming took off 0 bases at V and 1 base at J, with 5 bases between the two ends. The CDR3 covers 14 residues. Partial CDR3 DNA: TGTGCCAGCAGTATAGCAGGGAACTATGCTGAGCAGTTC. It encodes CASSIAGNYAEQF. The entire CDR3 is CASSIAGNYAEQFF. The full variable domain, in which reference TRBV19 and TRBJ2-1 provide the parts outside the CDR3, is GGIITQTPKFLIGQEGQKLTLKCQQNFNHDTMYWYRQDSGKGLRLIYYSITENDLQKGDLSEGYDASREKKSSFSLTVTSAQKNEMAVFLCASSIAGNYAEQFFGPGTRLTVL.

As concerns this clone: Genes here carry mouse names. The read ends 1 residue shy of where the CDR3 ends; the end is completed using the germline J gene. Other DNA sequences in this specimen translate into the identical CDR3. The chain couples TRBV2 to TRBJ2-4; TRBD2 aligns across 10 bases. This CDR3 region has 14 residues. Germline loops: CDR1 LGHNA, CDR2 YSYQKL. V was pared by 4 bases and J by 4 bases, with 2 bases of the junction left unmatched. The sequenced CDR3 bases are TGTGCCAGCAGCCTCGACTGGGGGGAAAACACCTTGTAC. It codes for CASSLDWGENTLY. The whole CDR3 sequence is CASSLDWGENTLYF. The complete variable domain, with remaining parts taken from reference TRBV2 and TRBJ2-4, reads DPKIIQKPKYLVAVTGSEKILICEQYLGHNAMYWYRQSAKKPLEFMFSYSYQKLMDNQTASSRFQPQSSKKNHLDLQITALKPDDSATYFCASSLDWGENTLYFGAGTRLSVL.

Regarding this clone: Gene and germline names: mouse. The read ends 1 residue before the CDR3 terminus; that terminus is restored from the germline J gene. The rearrangement links TRBV13-1 to TRBJ2-3; D is unclear. Germline CDR1 is NSHNY and CDR2 is SYGAGN. The V gene lost 1 base and the J gene lost 0 bases, with 9 bases spanning the gap. This CDR3 contains 15 residues. CDR3: CASSDRPASAETLYF. CDR3 bases read: TGTGCCAGCAGTGATAGGCCAGCTAGTGCAGAAACGCTGTAT.

A note on this clone: The listed genes are named as in mouse. Sequencing ends 1 residue short of the CDR3 end; the germline J gene provides the rest. V and J are TRBV20 and TRBJ2-4; 11 bases line up with TRBD2. Losses at the gene ends were 3 bases for V and 3 bases for J; bases not matched to a gene: 5. CDR3 length: 15 amino acids. CDR1 and CDR2 from the germline V gene are GFQATS and STVNSAI. CDR3 DNA, as far as it was read: TGTGGTGCTAGATCAGACTGGGGGGGACAAAACACCTTGTAC. Translating it yields CGARSDWGGQNTLY. Given in full, the CDR3 is CGARSDWGGQNTLYF.

A note on this clone: Gene names and germline refer to mouse. The read falls 1 residue short of the CDR3 end, and the missing part is taken from the germline J gene. This chain links TRBV20 with TRBJ2-3; unclear D gene. The CDR3 is made up of 14 amino acids. The V gene lost 6 bases and the J gene lost 0 bases, with 13 bases spanning the gap. Germline V gene data show CDR1 as GFQATS and CDR2 as STVNSAI. This chain's CDR3 is CGALRHSSAETLYF. CDR3 bases read: TGTGGTGCCCTCCGACATTCTAGTGCAGAAACGCTGTAT.

Comments on this clone: Any gene name here is a mouse gene name. The read gets to within 1 residue of the CDR3 end, and the germline J gene fills in the rest. The chain combines TRBV1 with TRBJ1-4; D not resolved. The CDR3 totals 15 residues. V was cut by 3 bases and J by 0 bases, with 8 bases left in between. From germline, CDR1 is NSQYPW and CDR2 LRSPGD (reference sequence). The sequenced CDR3 bases are TGCACCTGCAGTGCCCAGACCTTTTCCAACGAAAGATTATTT. It specifies CTCSAQTFSNERLF. The whole CDR3 protein is CTCSAQTFSNERLFF.

A remark on this clone: Mouse germline and gene names are used. The read halts 1 residue ahead of the CDR3 end, with the missing end drawn from the germline J gene. This chain links TRBV1 with TRBJ2-1; TRBD2 aligns across 10 bases. This CDR3 has 15 residues. V dropped 3 bases and J dropped 3; count of bases not matched to a gene: 2. The germline V gene has CDR1 NSQYPW and CDR2 LRSPGD (reference sequence). This CDR3 is CTCSAGTGVYAEQFF. Partial CDR3 DNA: TGCACCTGCAGTGCCGGGACTGGGGTCTATGCTGAGCAGTTC. The entire variable domain, with the rest obtained from reference TRBV1 and TRBJ2-1, is as follows: VTLLEQNPRWRLVPRGQAVNLRCILKNSQYPWMSWYQQDLQKQLQWLFTLRSPGDKEVKSLPGADYLATRVTDTELRLQVANMSQGRTLYCTCSAGTGVYAEQFFGPGTRLTVL.

A word on this clone: Gene and germline names: mouse. The read finishes 1 residue shy of the CDR3 end, and the germline J gene is used to complete it. The rearrangement links TRBV19 to TRBJ1-5; 10 nucleotides line up with TRBD1. V lost 4 bases to trimming and J lost 4 bases; unmatched junction nucleotides: 2. CDR1 and CDR2 from the germline V gene are FNHDT and SITEND (reference sequence). This CDR3 has 14 amino acids. This CDR3 reads CASSRDRGNQAPLF. The DNA read from the CDR3 is TGTGCCAGCAGTCGGGACAGGGGAAACCAGGCTCCGCTT.

To note about this clone: Any gene name here is a mouse gene name. The CDR3 end lies 1 residue beyond the end of the read and is filled in from the germline J gene. The V gene is TRBV4, the J gene TRBJ2-3, with D possibly being TRBD1 or TRBD2 (5 bases each). CDR3 size: 15 residues. Germline V gene sequence: CDR1 LGHDT, CDR2 YNNKQL (reference sequence). Trimming removed 5 bases from V and 0 bases from J, with 12 bases in between. Here the CDR3 reads CASSPGTSSAETLYF. The DNA read from the CDR3 is TGTGCCAGCAGCCCCGGGACCTCTAGTGCAGAAACGCTGTAT. Together with reference TRBV4 and TRBJ2-3, the CDR3 gives the full variable domain: ETAVFQTPNYHVTQVGNEVSFNCKQTLGHDTMYWYKQDSKKLLKIMFSYNNKQLIVNETVPRRFSPQSSDKAHLNLRIKSVEPEDSAVYLCASSPGTSSAETLYFGSGTRLTVL.

In regard to this clone: Each gene name is a mouse one. The read ends 1 residue shy of where the CDR3 ends; the end is completed using the germline J gene. This chain joins TRBV13-2 and TRBJ2-1; 9 nucleotides match TRBD2. Germline CDR1 and CDR2: NNHNN and SYGAGS (reference sequence). The V and J ends lost 0 bases and 3 bases, in that order; junction bases with no gene match: 1. The CDR3 runs 15 residues. CDR3 sequence: CASGDAGGVYAEQFF. CDR3 DNA, as far as it was read: TGTGCCAGCGGTGATGCTGGGGGGGTCTATGCTGAGCAGTTC.

This clone was picked up a small number of times. Germline and genes here are mouse. The CDR3 end is not reached by the read, which stops 1 residue before it; the germline J gene fills it in. This rearrangement joins TRBV13-1 to TRBJ2-2; 7 bases agree with TRBD1. Looked up from germline, CDR1 is NSHNY and CDR2 is SYGAGN. V gave up 1 base and J gave up 5 bases; unmatched junction bases: 5. The CDR3 has 15 amino acids. CDR3 protein: CASSDTGVGTGQLYF. The DNA read from the CDR3 is TGTGCCAGCAGTGATACAGGGGTAGGGACCGGGCAGCTCTAC.

This clone has only a few counts. The gene symbols are mouse symbols. The sequenced fragment ends 1 residue before the CDR3 boundary, so the rest is inferred from the germline J gene. The genes are TRBV2 and TRBJ1-4, with no clear D. Germline-derived CDR1 and CDR2 are LGHNA and YSYQKL. Trimming left V 1 base short and J 4 bases short, with 7 bases between. The CDR3 has 14 residues. CDR3 DNA, as far as it was read: TGTGCCAGCAGCCAAGGGACGGACAACGAAAGATTATTT. It codes for CASSQGTDNERLF. The CDR3 in its entirety is CASSQGTDNERLFF.